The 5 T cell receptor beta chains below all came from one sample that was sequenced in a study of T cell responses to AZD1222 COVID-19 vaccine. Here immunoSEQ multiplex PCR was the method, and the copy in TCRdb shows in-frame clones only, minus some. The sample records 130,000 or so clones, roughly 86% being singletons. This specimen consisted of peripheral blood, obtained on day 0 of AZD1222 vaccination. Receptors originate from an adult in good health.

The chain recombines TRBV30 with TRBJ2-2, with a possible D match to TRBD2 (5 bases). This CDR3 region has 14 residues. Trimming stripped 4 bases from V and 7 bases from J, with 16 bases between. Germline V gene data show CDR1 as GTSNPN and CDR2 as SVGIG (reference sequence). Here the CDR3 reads CAWNLLASGGELFF. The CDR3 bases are TGTGCCTGGAATCTTCTAGCAAGTGGCGGGGAGCTGTTTTTT. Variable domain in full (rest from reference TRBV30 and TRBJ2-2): SQTIHQWPATLVQPVGSPLSLECTVEGTSNPNLYWYRQAAGRGLQLLFYSVGIGQISSEVPQNLSASRPQDRQFILSSKKLLLSDSGFYLCAWNLLASGGELFFGEGSRLTVL.

The CDR3 spells CASSLIGADTQYF. The CDR3 region has the DNA TGTGCCAGCAGCTTAATTGGCGCAGATACGCAGTATTTT. V gene TRBV7-3 combines with J gene TRBJ2-3; no clear D gene. Germline loops: CDR1 SGHTA, CDR2 FQGTGA. V lost 1 base, J lost 4 bases, and 6 bases lay in between. The CDR3 consists of 13 residues.

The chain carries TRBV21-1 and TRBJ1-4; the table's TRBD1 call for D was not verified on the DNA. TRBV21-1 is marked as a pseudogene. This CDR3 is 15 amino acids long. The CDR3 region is CASSTHRLTNEKLFF. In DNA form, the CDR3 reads TGTGCCAGCAGCACTCACAGGTTAACTAATGAAAAACTGTTTTTT.

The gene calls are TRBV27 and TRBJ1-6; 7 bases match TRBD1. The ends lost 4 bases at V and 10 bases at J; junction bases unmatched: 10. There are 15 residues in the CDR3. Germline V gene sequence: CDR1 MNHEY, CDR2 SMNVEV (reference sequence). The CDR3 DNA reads TGTGCCAGCAGTTCTGATACAGGGGTAGGCTCACCCCTCCACTTT. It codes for CASSSDTGVGSPLHF.

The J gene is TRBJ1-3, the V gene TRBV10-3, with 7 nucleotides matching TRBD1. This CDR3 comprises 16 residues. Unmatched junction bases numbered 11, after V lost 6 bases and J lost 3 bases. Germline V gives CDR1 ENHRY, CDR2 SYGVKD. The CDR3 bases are TGTGCCATCAGAGCGACCGGGACAGCGATTGGAAACACCATATATTTT. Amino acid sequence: CAIRATGTAIGNTIYF.